This entry lists 27 T cell receptor beta chains sequenced from one sample in a study of OX40 agonist ivuxolimab in advanced cancers. The table came from immunoSEQ multiplex PCR; TCRdb's copy has only in-frame clones and leaves some out. The sample has 84,000 or so clones, approximately 93% seen once. The source material was CD4+ or CD8+ T cells sorted from blood, sampled in a trial of the OX40 agonist ivuxolimab. The receptors come from an adult with an advanced solid tumor such as melanoma, head and neck, liver or kidney cancer.

The V call is TRBV4-3, the J call TRBJ2-1; 8 bases are a match to TRBD2. The germline V gene has CDR1 LGHNA and CDR2 YSLEER. The CDR3 covers 17 residues. J lost 6 bases, V lost 0 bases, and 10 bases had no gene match. The CDR3 coding sequence is TGCGCCAGCAGCCAAGATAGTGGGATAGCGGGAAGCAATGAGCAGTTCTTC. Its protein product is CASSQDSGIAGSNEQFF.

The rearrangement links TRBV27 to TRBJ1-1; D perhaps matches TRBD1 (5 bases). V shed 5 bases and J shed 6 bases, with 16 bases lying between them. Germline CDR1 MNHEY, CDR2 SMNVEV (reference sequence). This CDR3 has 14 amino acids. The CDR3 loop is CASSATGTGPEAFF. The CDR3 DNA follows: TGTGCCAGCAGTGCGACCGGGACGGGCCCTGAAGCTTTCTTT.

The chain is built from TRBV9 and TRBJ2-1, with D maybe TRBD2 (5 bases). The germline V and J ends were trimmed by 0 bases and 12 bases, with 13 bases remaining between them. CDR1 is SGDLS and CDR2 is YYNGEE in the germline V gene. The CDR3 extends over 13 amino acids. Here the CDR3 DNA reads TGTGCCAGCAGCGTAGGAGGGCTCGGGTGGCAGTTCTTC. Amino acid sequence: CASSVGGLGWQFF. The full variable domain, completed using reference TRBV9 and TRBJ2-1, is DSGVTQTPKHLITATGQRVTLRCSPRSGDLSVYWYQQSLDQGLQFLIQYYNGEERAKGNILERFSAQQFPDLHSELNLSSLELGDSALYFCASSVGGLGWQFFGPGTRLTVL.

This clone was detected only once. V is TRBV9 and J is TRBJ2-2, with D possibly matching TRBD1 (6 bases). This CDR3 is built from 18 residues. V was clipped by 3 bases and J by 0 bases, with 18 bases between them. CDR1 and CDR2 (germline): SGDLS, YYNGEE. Here the CDR3 reads CASSAPGQKLSNTGELFF. The CDR3, as DNA: TGTGCCAGCAGCGCGCCGGGACAAAAACTCTCGAACACCGGGGAGCTGTTTTTT.

The CDR3 loop reads CASSLGANTEAFF. Here the CDR3 DNA reads TGTGCCAGCAGCTTAGGAGCGAACACTGAAGCTTTCTTT. This sequence joins TRBV7-6 and TRBJ1-1; D is undetermined. Per the germline V gene, CDR1 is SGHVS and CDR2 is FNYEAQ. This CDR3 region has 13 residues. Deletions cut 1 base from V and 1 base from J, with 4 bases between.

The chain combines TRBV6-4 with TRBJ2-3; TRBD2 matches at 8 bases. CDR1 MRHNA and CDR2 SNTAGT come from the germline V gene. CDR3 length: 16 amino acids. Trimming at V came to 5 bases and at J to 6 bases, leaving 13 bases not matched to a gene. CDR3 coding DNA: TGTGCCAGCAGTCCTCTTAGCGGGATGGATTTGGATACGCAGTATTTT. Its translation: CASSPLSGMDLDTQYF.

This clone was seen a handful of times. The rearrangement joins TRBV6-1 to TRBJ1-5; a weak D match, TRBD1 (6 bases). The germline V gene encodes CDR1 MNHNS and CDR2 SASEGT. V was shortened by 7 bases and J by 4 bases, with 8 bases between the two germline ends. CDR3 length: 12 residues. DNA of the CDR3: TGTGCCAGCATAGGACAGAATCAGCCCCAGCATTTT. Residues: CASIGQNQPQHF.

The count of this clone is one. The chain recombines TRBV13 with TRBJ1-1; no firm D call. The germline gives CDR1 PRHDT, CDR2 FYEKMQ (reference sequence). The V and J ends lost 5 bases and 4 bases respectively, with 17 bases between them. The CDR3 has 15 amino acids. The CDR3 loop is CASSGEGYRPTEAFF. The CDR3 coding sequence is TGTGCCAGCAGCGGCGAGGGCTATCGGCCCACTGAAGCTTTCTTT.

The chain uses TRBV7-9 and TRBJ1-2, with TRBD1 as a possible D gene (5 bases). CDR1 is SEHNR and CDR2 is FQNEAQ in the germline V gene (reference sequence). The V end lost 5 bases, the J end lost 0 bases, and 13 bases lay between the germline ends. The length of the CDR3 is 15 residues. CDR3 coding DNA: TGTGCCAGCAGCCGCAGGGTTCTGTCTAACTATGGCTACACCTTC. This translates into CASSRRVLSNYGYTF.

This clone was observed a single time. The chain recombines TRBV6-1 with TRBJ2-1; 7 nucleotides line up with TRBD1. This CDR3 comprises 19 residues. CDR1 and CDR2 from the germline V gene are MNHNS and SASEGT. J lost 3 bases, V lost 0 bases, and 14 bases had no gene match. The CDR3 loop is CASSEAEDLTDRYYNEQFF. DNA of the CDR3: TGTGCCAGCAGTGAAGCGGAAGACTTAACGGACAGGTACTACAATGAGCAGTTCTTC.

The chain joins TRBV30 to TRBJ1-2; D not resolved. This CDR3 is 11 amino acids long. The V gene lost 3 bases and the J gene lost 5 bases, with 7 bases spanning the gap. CDR1 and CDR2 from the germline V gene are GTSNPN and SVGIG (reference sequence). CDR3 sequence: CAWRAMYGYTF. The CDR3 bases are TGTGCCTGGAGGGCCATGTATGGCTACACCTTC.

This chain joins TRBV29-1 and TRBJ2-5, with a tentative D call TRBD2 (6 bases). The CDR3 totals 14 residues. Trimming cost V 3 bases and J 4 bases, with 15 bases left between them. Germline loops: CDR1 SQVTM, CDR2 ANQGSEA. Written as DNA, the CDR3 is TGCAGCGTTGACTGGACTACTCACGGAGAGACCCAGTACTTC. It specifies CSVDWTTHGETQYF.

The rearrangement links TRBV5-6 to TRBJ2-2, with no clear D. This CDR3 contains 15 residues. Trimming pared 0 bases from V and 4 bases from J, leaving 10 bases between. Germline V lookup: CDR1 SGHDT, CDR2 YYEEEE. The CDR3 region has the DNA TGTGCCAGCAGCTTGGATAGGCTTACCACCGGGGAGCTGTTTTTT. It encodes CASSLDRLTTGELFF.

This clone was observed once. This chain uses TRBV6-1 with TRBJ2-3; 10 bases line up with TRBD1. The germline V gene encodes CDR1 MNHNS and CDR2 SASEGT. The CDR3 covers 14 residues. V was pared by 6 bases and J by 6 bases, with 6 bases of the junction left unmatched. The CDR3 DNA follows: TGTGCCAGCAGAAGCGACAGGGGGCTTGATACGCAGTATTTT. Translating gives CASRSDRGLDTQYF.

This chain joins TRBV28 and TRBJ1-1, with D unresolved. V lost 1 base and J lost 0, with 6 bases in between. The CDR3 totals 14 residues. The germline V gene encodes CDR1 MDHEN and CDR2 SYDVKM. The CDR3 reads CASSLFMMNTEAFF. The CDR3 bases are TGTGCCAGCAGTTTATTTATGATGAACACTGAAGCTTTCTTT.

The V call is TRBV21-1, the J call TRBJ1-1. TRBV21-1 is a documented pseudogene. The CDR3 length is 14 residues. The CDR3 sequence is CASTVHRECTEAFF. The DNA of the CDR3 is TGTGCCAGCACCGTTCACCGGGAATGTACTGAAGCTTTCTTT.

The chain combines TRBV13 with TRBJ2-7; 9 bases match TRBD2. V was pared by 5 bases and J by 5 bases, with 10 bases of the junction left unmatched. The CDR3 runs to 15 residues. Germline V CDR1 and CDR2: PRHDT, FYEKMQ (reference sequence). This chain's CDR3 is CASSLSGRGFNEQYF. The CDR3 nucleotides are TGTGCCAGCAGCCTTAGCGGGAGAGGTTTCAACGAGCAGTACTTC.

V is TRBV28 and J is TRBJ2-1; no firm D call. Germline values: CDR1 MDHEN, CDR2 SYDVKM. This CDR3 is 17 amino acids long. Trimming removed 5 bases at V and 3 bases at J, with 20 bases between. CDR3 nucleotide sequence: TGTGCCAGCAGTCCCATCCCTCAGCCACCTGGCTACAATGAGCAGTTCTTC. It translates to CASSPIPQPPGYNEQFF.

Relative to its sample, this clone is medium-sized. The rearrangement links TRBV6-6 to TRBJ2-7; D may be TRBD2 (5 bases). Germline V gene data show CDR1 as MNHNY and CDR2 as SVGAGI (reference sequence). The CDR3 has 13 residues. V lost 10 bases and J 2 bases, leaving 15 bases between the germline ends. CDR3: CANSNGDTYEQYF. The CDR3, as DNA: TGTGCCAACTCCAACGGGGATACCTACGAGCAGTACTTC.

Only one count was recorded for this clone. The chain recombines TRBV9 with TRBJ2-7; 10 positions agree with TRBD2. V gave up 7 bases and J gave up 6 bases; unmatched junction bases: 13. The CDR3 totals 15 residues. CDR1 is SGDLS, CDR2 YYNGEE, per germline. The CDR3 reads CASANSGRPASEQYF. The CDR3 nucleotides read TGTGCCAGCGCTAATAGCGGGAGGCCAGCCAGCGAGCAGTACTTC.

This clone was seen only once. CDR3 nucleotides: TGTGCCAGCAGCTTAGAGGGAGGGATGAACACTGAAGCTTTCTTT. Protein: CASSLEGGMNTEAFF. This chain links TRBV7-2 with TRBJ1-1, with unresolved D. The CDR3 consists of 15 residues. Deletions cut 1 base from V and 0 bases from J, with 9 bases between. CDR1 and CDR2 (germline): SGHTA, FQGNSA.

This clone was counted a single time. The chain recombines TRBV23-1 with TRBJ2-1; 9 bases fit TRBD2. Being an ORF, TRBV23-1 has a function that is uncertain. The CDR3 runs to 18 residues. Losses at the gene ends were 0 bases for V and 8 bases for J; bases not matched to a gene: 14. CDR3: CASSQSGGRARRWDEQFF. Here the CDR3 DNA reads TGCGCCAGCAGTCAATCTGGCGGGAGGGCCCGGAGATGGGATGAGCAGTTCTTC.

The chain carries TRBV27 and TRBJ2-3; 10 bases agree with TRBD2. The germline CDR1 and CDR2 sequences are MNHEY and SMNVEV (reference sequence). This CDR3 region has 16 residues. The trim removed 4 bases at V and 1 base at J, leaving 5 bases unmatched. The CDR3 loop reads CASSSDLAGGTDTQYF. The CDR3 coding sequence is TGTGCCAGCAGTTCCGATCTAGCGGGAGGCACAGATACGCAGTATTTT.

Remarks on this clone: The junction departs from the called germline gene at one end, perhaps through a read error. This sequence joins TRBV7-7 and TRBJ2-1; the D is unclear. Germline CDR1 SSHAT, CDR2 FNYEAQ (reference sequence). The CDR3 loop spans 13 amino acids. The DNA of the CDR3 is TGTGCTAGCAGCTTAGAAGTTTGGAATGAGCAGTTCTTC. Protein sequence: CASSLEVWNEQFF.

This sequence joins TRBV4-3 and TRBJ2-1, with D possibly being TRBD2 (6 bases). Deletions cut 0 bases from V and 5 bases from J, with 8 bases between. The germline CDR1 and CDR2 sequences are LGHNA and YSLEER. The length of the CDR3 is 14 residues. The CDR3 sequence is CASSQDGRDNEQFF. Here the CDR3 DNA reads TGCGCCAGCAGCCAAGACGGGAGAGACAATGAGCAGTTCTTC.

CDR3 sequence reads: CASSPEGLPYEQYF. Here the CDR3 DNA reads TGTGCCAGCAGCCCAGAGGGACTACCCTACGAGCAGTACTTC. The chain is built from TRBV7-9 and TRBJ2-7, with 7 bases lining up with TRBD2. CDR1 and CDR2 from the germline V gene are SEHNR and FQNEAQ (reference sequence). J gave up 2 bases and V 5 bases, and 6 bases lay outside the gene matches. This CDR3 comprises 14 residues.

A single count supports this clone. Its ends do not fully match the called genes, so a read error is possible. The chain combines TRBV5-6 with TRBJ2-7; unclear D gene. CDR1 is SGHDT and CDR2 is YYEEEE in the germline V gene. The CDR3 length is 13 residues. The CDR3 nucleotides are TGTGCCGGCAGCTTGGGCCCCGGCTACGAGCAGTACTTC. Its translation: CAGSLGPGYEQYF.